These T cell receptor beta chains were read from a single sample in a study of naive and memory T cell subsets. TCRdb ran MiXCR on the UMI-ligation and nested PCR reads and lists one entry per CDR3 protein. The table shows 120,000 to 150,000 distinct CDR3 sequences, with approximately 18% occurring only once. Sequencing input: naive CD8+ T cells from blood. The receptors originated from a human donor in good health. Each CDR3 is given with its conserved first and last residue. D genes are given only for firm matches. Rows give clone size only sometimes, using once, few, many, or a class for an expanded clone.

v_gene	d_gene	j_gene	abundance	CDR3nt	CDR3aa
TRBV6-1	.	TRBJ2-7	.	TGTGCCAGCAGTGAATGGGGCCGGACGGATCGTTACGAGCAGTACTTC	CASSEWGRTDRYEQYF
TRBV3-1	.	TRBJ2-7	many	TGTGCCAGCAGCCAAGAGACAGGATACGAGCAGTACTTC	CASSQETGYEQYF
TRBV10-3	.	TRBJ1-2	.	TGTGCCATCAGTATAGCAGGGTTACGTCAAGATGGCTACACCTTC	CAISIAGLRQDGYTF
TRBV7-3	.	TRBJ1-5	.	TGTGCCAGCAGCTTAAGTGGAGGTCCCGGGAGCCAGCCCCAGCATTTT	CASSLSGGPGSQPQHF
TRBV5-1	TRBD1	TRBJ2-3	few	TGCGCCAGCAGCTTGATGGGACAGGGGATTCAAGATACGCAGTATTTT	CASSLMGQGIQDTQYF
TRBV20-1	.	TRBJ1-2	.	TGCAGTGCTCCCCGTCAAGAGGGCTACACCTTC	CSAPRQEGYTF
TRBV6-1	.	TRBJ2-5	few	TGTGCCAGCAGTGATACCGACACCTCCCCTGTGGAGACCCAGTACTTC	CASSDTDTSPVETQYF
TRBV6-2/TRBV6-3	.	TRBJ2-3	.	TGTGCCAGCAGTTACGAGGAAGCCACAGATACGCAGTATTTT	CASSYEEATDTQYF
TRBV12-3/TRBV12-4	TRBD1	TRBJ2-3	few	TGTGCCAGCAGCGGGACAGGGGGCGCACAAGATACGCAGTATTTT	CASSGTGGAQDTQYF
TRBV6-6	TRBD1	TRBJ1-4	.	TGTGCCAGCAGCCTGACAGGGAACATTGAAACTAATGAAAAACTGTTTTTT	CASSLTGNIETNEKLFF
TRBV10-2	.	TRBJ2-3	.	TGCGCCAGCAATGAGGGGTGGATAGATACGCAGTATTTT	CASNEGWIDTQYF
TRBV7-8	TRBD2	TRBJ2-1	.	TGTGCCAGCAGCGAACCTAGGACTAGCGGAGCCTATGAGCAGTTCTTC	CASSEPRTSGAYEQFF
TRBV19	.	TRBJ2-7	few	TGTGCCAGTACTGGGCAGTTCTACGAGCAGTACTTC	CASTGQFYEQYF
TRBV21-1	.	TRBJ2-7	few	TGTGCCAGCAGCTCCCACGGGGGATCTTCTCTCTACGAGCAGTACTTC	CASSSHGGSSLYEQYF
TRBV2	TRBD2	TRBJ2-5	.	TGTGCCAGCAGCCGAACGACTAGCGGGAGTGATGGGACCCAGTACTTC	CASSRTTSGSDGTQYF
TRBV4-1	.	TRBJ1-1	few	TGCGCCAGCAGCCCGCAGGGGCTCCGGACTGAAGCTTTCTTT	CASSPQGLRTEAFF
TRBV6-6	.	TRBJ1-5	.	TGTGCCAGCTGGCAGGGCTATAGCAATCAGCCCCAGCATTTT	CASWQGYSNQPQHF
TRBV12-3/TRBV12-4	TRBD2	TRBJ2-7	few	TGTGCCAGCAGTCAGAGCGGGGACTACGAGCAGTACTTC	CASSQSGDYEQYF
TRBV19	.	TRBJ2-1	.	TGTGCCAGTAGTTTATCACCGAGCTCCTACAATGAGCAGTTCTTC	CASSLSPSSYNEQFF
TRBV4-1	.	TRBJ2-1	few	TGCGCCAGCAGCCCATGGCTAGAATCCTCCTACAATGAGCAGTTCTTC	CASSPWLESSYNEQFF
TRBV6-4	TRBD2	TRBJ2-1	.	TGTGCCAGCAGCGAAGGGACTAGCGGGAGCACTTACAATGAGCAGTTCTTC	CASSEGTSGSTYNEQFF
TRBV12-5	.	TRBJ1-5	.	TGTGCTAGTGGTACACAGAAGGACAATCAGCCCCAGCATTTT	CASGTQKDNQPQHF
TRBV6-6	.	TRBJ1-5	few	TGTGCCAGCAGTTACGCCTCCCGGGTCGATCAGCCCCAGCATTTT	CASSYASRVDQPQHF
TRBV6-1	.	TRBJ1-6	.	TGTGCCAGCAGTGAATTCCGGAATTCACCCCTCCACTTT	CASSEFRNSPLHF
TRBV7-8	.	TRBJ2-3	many	TGTGCCAGCAGCTTAGTCGTCCGGGACTGGGTGCCAGATACGCAGTATTTT	CASSLVVRDWVPDTQYF
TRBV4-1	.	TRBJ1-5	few	TGCGCCAGCAGCCAAGAACTCCCGCAGGGTAATCAGCCCCAGCATTTT	CASSQELPQGNQPQHF
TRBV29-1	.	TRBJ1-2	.	TGCAGCGTTGAAGATCTGGGTGGCTACACCTTC	CSVEDLGGYTF
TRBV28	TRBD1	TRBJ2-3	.	TGTGCCAGCAGTTTACTGGGACAGGGGGCGATTTACGGAGATACGCAGTATTTT	CASSLLGQGAIYGDTQYF
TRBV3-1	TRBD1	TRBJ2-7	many	TGTGCCAGCAGCCCCGACAGGGGGGAATACGAGCAGTACTTC	CASSPDRGEYEQYF
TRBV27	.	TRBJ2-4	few	TGTGCCAGCAGTTTAGAGGCAAACCTAGCCAAAAACATTCAGTACTTC	CASSLEANLAKNIQYF
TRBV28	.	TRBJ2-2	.	TGTGCCAGCAGCCCCGACATTTCCACCGGGGAGCTGTTTTTT	CASSPDISTGELFF
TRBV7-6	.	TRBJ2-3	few	TGTGCCAGCAGCTCTAGGGTCCCCGGAGATACGCAGTATTTT	CASSSRVPGDTQYF
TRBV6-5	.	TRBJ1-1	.	TGTGCCAGCAGTAGGGGGACACCTGAAGCTTTCTTT	CASSRGTPEAFF
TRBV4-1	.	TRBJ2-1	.	TGCGCCAGCGCAACCCAAACTATCGGGGAGCAGTTCTTC	CASATQTIGEQFF
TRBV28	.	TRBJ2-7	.	TGTGCCAGCAGTTTAATTGGGGGTACCTACGAGCAGTACTTC	CASSLIGGTYEQYF
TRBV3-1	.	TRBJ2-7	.	TGTGCCAGCAGCCAAGGAGGCGAGACAAAGCAGTACTTC	CASSQGGETKQYF
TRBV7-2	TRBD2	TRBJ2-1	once	TGTGCCAGCAGCTCCTTCGGACTAGCGGGAGAAGGTGAGCAGTTCTTC	CASSSFGLAGEGEQFF
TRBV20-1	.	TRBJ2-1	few	TGCAGTGCTAACTCTATAGAATATTACAATGAGCAGTTCTTC	CSANSIEYYNEQFF
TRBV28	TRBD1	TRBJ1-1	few	TGTGCCAGCAGGACAGGGGGCAACACTGAAGCTTTCTTT	CASRTGGNTEAFF
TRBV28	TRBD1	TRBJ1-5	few	TGTGCCAGCAGTTTGGCAGAGACAGGGGGACAGCCCCAGCATTTT	CASSLAETGGQPQHF
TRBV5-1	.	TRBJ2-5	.	TGCGCCAGCAGCTTGGTACGCGGGGAGGATCTCGAGACCCAGTACTTC	CASSLVRGEDLETQYF
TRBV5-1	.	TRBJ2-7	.	TGCGCCAGCAGCTTGGGGGGGTATAGCTACGAGCAGTACTTC	CASSLGGYSYEQYF
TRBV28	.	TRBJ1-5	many	TGTGCCAGCAGTTTGGCCGGGACGGGCGTAGGGCACGGACAGCCCCAGCATTTT	CASSLAGTGVGHGQPQHF
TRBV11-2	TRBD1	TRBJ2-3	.	TGTGCCAGCAGCCCACGGGACAGGGTATTAGATACGCAGTATTTT	CASSPRDRVLDTQYF
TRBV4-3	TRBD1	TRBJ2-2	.	TGCGCCAGCAGCCAGGACAGGGGGGACACCGGGGAGCTGTTTTTT	CASSQDRGDTGELFF
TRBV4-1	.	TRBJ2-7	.	TGCGCCAGCAGCCAGGGTAAAGGGTACGAGCAGTACTTC	CASSQGKGYEQYF
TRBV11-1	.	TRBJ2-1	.	TGTGCCAGCTCCCTCAGGACTCCCTTGCATGAGCAGTTCTTC	CASSLRTPLHEQFF
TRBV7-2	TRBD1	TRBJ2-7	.	TGTGCCAGCAGCTTAAGGTACAGGGGGCACGAGCAGTACTTC	CASSLRYRGHEQYF
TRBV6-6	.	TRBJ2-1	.	TGTGCCAGCAGTTTCCCCGGGGAGAATGAGCAGTTCTTC	CASSFPGENEQFF
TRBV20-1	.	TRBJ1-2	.	TGCAGTGCTAGAGTTCTCGCTAACTATGGCTACACCTTC	CSARVLANYGYTF
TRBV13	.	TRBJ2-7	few	TGTGCCAGCAGTTGGACTTCAAGCTCCTACGAGCAGTACTTC	CASSWTSSSYEQYF